This T cell receptor (beta chain) emerged from a study of blood T cell repertoires in COVID-19. Across the study: PBMCs, B-cell-depleted T cells, or T cells provided the cDNA or gDNA that made up the material.

Using immunoSEQ multiplex PCR, the repertoire was profiled, and TCRdb retains in-frame clones only, with some absent. The sample includes around 360,000 clones, more than 85% of them seen just once. The CDR3 has 17 residues. From germline, CDR1 is SGHRS and CDR2 YFSETQ. Unmatched junction bases numbered 7, after V lost 1 base and J lost 2 bases. Input material: PBMCs or T cells enriched from blood (not recorded which). V gene TRBV5-1 combines with J gene TRBJ2-3, with 10 bases aligning to TRBD2. The clonotype was recovered from a woman younger than 45 who had recovered from COVID-19. CDR3 loop: CASSLMASGGPTDTQYF. CDR3 bases: TGCGCCAGCAGCTTGATGGCTAGCGGGGGACCCACAGATACGCAGTATTTT.